A selection of T cell receptor beta chains follows, all from one sample in a study of shared clonotypes between healthy human individuals. TCRdb's table, derived via immunoSEQ multiplex PCR, lists solely in-frame clones and lacks some. Seen here are 1,500,000 or so clones, approximately 98.5% observed once, and the top ten hold 0.3% to 0.45%. The sample taken for sequencing was naive CD4+ T cells sorted from blood. These receptors originate from a man under 40 in good health. Both conserved end residues are part of each CDR3. Each record gives: D gene, J gene, clone size, V gene, CDR3 protein, CDR3 DNA. The D gene is left open where the match is weak. Part of the rows lack a size; the others show once, few, many or a class for expanded clones.

.	TRBJ2-7	.	TRBV7-6	CASSLAEIYEQYF	TGTGCCAGCAGCTTAGCGGAGATCTACGAGCAGTACTTC
.	TRBJ2-2	.	TRBV7-9	CASRQTDTGELFF	TGTGCCAGCAGGCAGACAGACACCGGGGAGCTGTTTTTT
.	TRBJ1-1	.	TRBV6-4	CASRRRGNEAFF	TGTGCCAGCCGGAGGCGAGGGAATGAAGCTTTCTTT
.	TRBJ2-7	once	TRBV2	CASSASSYEQYF	TGTGCCAGCAGTGCGAGCTCCTACGAGCAGTACTTC
TRBD1	TRBJ2-2	.	TRBV7-2	CASSVQGSLPGELFF	TGTGCCAGCAGCGTACAGGGGTCCCTTCCCGGGGAGCTGTTTTTT
.	TRBJ2-1	.	TRBV7-2	CASSRLGDEQFF	TGTGCCAGCAGCCGGTTAGGGGATGAGCAGTTCTTC
.	TRBJ2-7	.	TRBV28	CASSLFPIRVYEQYF	TGTGCCAGCAGTTTATTTCCTATCCGGGTCTACGAGCAGTACTTC
.	TRBJ2-4	.	TRBV15	CATSRATGTSNIQYF	TGTGCCACCAGCAGAGCTACCGGGACATCGAACATTCAGTACTTC
TRBD1	TRBJ1-1	.	TRBV7-6	CASSFQQGRATEAFF	TGTGCCAGCAGCTTCCAACAGGGGAGGGCCACTGAAGCTTTCTTT
.	TRBJ1-1	.	TRBV15	CATSRGRMNTEAFF	TGTGCCACCAGCAGAGGACGGATGAACACTGAAGCTTTCTTT
.	TRBJ2-7	.	TRBV29-1	CSVGGRRAGSYEQYF	TGCAGCGTTGGGGGGAGAAGGGCGGGATCCTACGAGCAGTACTTC
TRBD1	TRBJ1-5	.	TRBV6-1	CASKRQGASNQPQHF	TGTGCCAGCAAAAGACAGGGAGCATCAAATCAGCCCCAGCATTTT
.	TRBJ2-3	.	TRBV11-2	CASSLVVSTDTQYF	TGTGCCAGCAGCTTAGTAGTATCCACAGATACGCAGTATTTT
TRBD2	TRBJ2-1	.	TRBV27	CASSLPGLPNEQFF	TGTGCCAGCAGTCTCCCGGGACTACCCAATGAGCAGTTCTTC
TRBD1	TRBJ2-3	.	TRBV29-1	CSIPKGGQADTQYF	TGCAGCATACCGAAAGGGGGCCAGGCGGATACGCAGTATTTT
TRBD1	TRBJ1-2	.	TRBV28	CASSPPSAQGSIDGYTF	TGTGCCAGCAGCCCACCCTCGGCACAGGGGTCCATCGATGGCTACACCTTC
.	TRBJ1-3	.	TRBV6-6	CASRTSSGNTIYF	TGTGCCAGCAGAACAAGCTCTGGAAACACCATATATTTT
.	TRBJ2-1	few	TRBV29-1	CSTDSSGTNNEQFF	TGCAGCACTGATTCCAGCGGGACAAACAATGAGCAGTTCTTC
.	TRBJ1-4	.	TRBV6-1	CASRVEGEKLFF	TGTGCCAGCAGGGTGGAGGGAGAAAAACTGTTTTTT
.	TRBJ1-5	.	TRBV7-9	CASSLEIWGASDSNQPQHF	TGTGCCAGCAGCTTAGAGATCTGGGGGGCGAGTGATAGCAATCAGCCCCAGCATTTT
.	TRBJ2-1	.	TRBV15	CATSRELGNEQFF	TGTGCCACCAGCAGAGAGTTGGGCAATGAGCAGTTCTTC
.	TRBJ2-2	.	TRBV9	CASSLGVSNTGELFF	TGTGCCAGCAGCCTAGGGGTATCCAACACCGGGGAGCTGTTTTTT
.	TRBJ2-7	.	TRBV20-1	CSAGYSYEQYF	TGCAGTGCTGGTTACTCCTACGAGCAGTACTTC
TRBD1	TRBJ1-2	.	TRBV28	CASSSPGGTFNYGYTF	TGTGCCAGCAGTTCCCCAGGGGGCACATTTAACTATGGCTACACCTTC
.	TRBJ2-1	.	TRBV14	CASSPRSGYYNEQFF	TGTGCCAGCAGCCCGAGAAGCGGCTATTACAATGAGCAGTTCTTC